The clone carrying this T cell receptor (beta chain) has a handful of counts. Antigen specificity is unknown. Assay: immunoSEQ multiplex PCR; the TCRdb copy retains only in-frame clones and omits some. This table holds about 4,800 clones, about 31% found once. The V and J ends lost 2 bases and 5 bases respectively, with 15 bases between them. This CDR3 comprises 14 residues. CDR1 and CDR2 from the germline V gene are GTSNPN and SVGIG (reference sequence). The data originate from a study of T cells in localized non-small cell lung cancer. Findings and limits, study-wide: Higher blood T cell density tracked longer overall survival. Because researchers sequenced only one region of the tumor, heterogeneity is still possible. It was uninvolved adjacent lung that showed the highest T cell clonality, exceeding tumor. For the top 100 tumor clones, a median approximately 50 also appeared in adjacent lung.

The gene calls are TRBV30 and TRBJ2-5; D tentatively fits TRBD1 or TRBD2 (7 bases each). Here the sequenced sample was lung tumor tissue, taken before any cancer treatment. The sequence came from a male donor at least 60 years old with stage III lung adenocarcinoma. CDR3 residues: CAWSWGGGRETQYF. The CDR3 DNA reads TGTGCCTGGAGTTGGGGAGGGGGCAGGGAGACCCAGTACTTC.